This T cell receptor beta chain was retrieved from a study of blood T cell repertoires in COVID-19. For the study at large: PBMCs, B-cell-depleted T cells, or T cells were the source of the cDNA or gDNA that made up the material.

In the original processing: For nucleated cells, counts were estimated from reference gene primer amplification. The table came from immunoSEQ multiplex PCR; TCRdb's copy has only in-frame clones and leaves some out. V, J and clone size were drawn from that table, and D and trimming were deduced from the DNA. The sample contains roughly 81,000 clones, approximately 89% of which appear only once. Sequenced material: peripheral blood. The TCR originated in a man between 65 and 79 years old with active or convalescent COVID-19.

CDR3 loop: CASSLNSAGDGYTF. In nucleotides, the CDR3 is TGCGCCAGCAGCTTGAATTCGGCAGGGGACGGCTACACCTTC. V usage is TRBV5-1 and J usage is TRBJ1-2, with D tentatively TRBD1 (6 bases). The CDR3 consists of 14 residues. Germline V CDR1 and CDR2: SGHRS, YFSETQ. Trimming took 1 base from V and 8 from J, leaving 15 bases between them.